These 18 T cell receptor beta chains originate from one sample sequenced in a study of cytomegalovirus exposure and HLA in healthy donors. PCR used 60 Vbeta primers and 13 Jbeta primers. Assay used: immunoSEQ multiplex PCR; TCRdb lists only in-frame clones, some missing. The sample table sets out approximately 50,000 clones. Specimen: PBMCs. The receptors come from a male donor in good health and CMV-seropositive.

CDR3 sequence: CATSRDLDQPQHF. CDR3 nucleotides: TGTGCCACCAGCAGAGATCTTGATCAGCCCCAGCATTTT. The chain recombines TRBV15 with TRBJ1-5; D gene unclear. CDR3 size: 13 residues. CDR1 is LNHNV, CDR2 YYDKDF, per germline (reference sequence). Trimming removed 0 bases from V and 5 bases from J, with 5 bases in between.

The gene calls are TRBV7-8 and TRBJ2-1; 7 bases are shared with TRBD2. Germline V lookup: CDR1 SGHVS, CDR2 FQNEAQ. Trimming cost V 3 bases and J 8 bases; bases outside gene matches: 10. This CDR3 has 15 residues. CDR3 in DNA: TGTGCCAGCAGCTTCGGTAGACTAGCCCAGGATGAGCAGTTCTTC. Its protein is CASSFGRLAQDEQFF.

The chain is built from TRBV30 and TRBJ1-2; D gene unclear. Between the trimmed V and J ends, which lost 5 bases and 1 base, there was a span of 17 bases. The CDR3 has 15 amino acids. Germline assignment: CDR1 GTSNPN and CDR2 SVGIG (reference sequence). The CDR3 DNA reads TGTGCCTGGTACCCCCTCTACCATCTTAACTATGGCTACACCTTC. Translation: CAWYPLYHLNYGYTF.

CDR3 residues: CASSQGQGAADTIYF. DNA for the CDR3: TGCGCCAGCAGCCAGGGACAGGGGGCGGCGGACACCATATATTTT. The chain is built from TRBV4-3 and TRBJ1-3; 12 bases align to TRBD1. Per the germline V gene, CDR1 is LGHNA and CDR2 is YSLEER. Trimming removed 3 bases from V and 8 bases from J; junction bases left unmatched: 5. The CDR3 sequence is 15 residues long.

CDR3 in amino acids: CASSNLAGTSLTGELFF. The CDR3 DNA sequence: TGTGCCAGCAGTAACCTCGCCGGGACTAGTCTTACCGGGGAGCTGTTTTTT. V gene TRBV28 combines with J gene TRBJ2-2; 8 bases match TRBD2. The CDR3 has 17 amino acids. Germline V gives CDR1 MDHEN, CDR2 SYDVKM. The V segment lost 5 bases and the J segment 5 bases; nucleotides outside the gene matches: 13.

On this clone itself: A read error is likely, as this CDR3 ends without the conserved phenylalanine or tryptophan. The limits of the CDR3 on the DNA are not certain, so only TCRdb's listed CDR3 is given. The genes are TRBV3-2 and TRBJ2-3; the table's D call TRBD1 went unverified against the DNA. TRBV3-2 is a recognized pseudogene. Both ends counted, the CDR3 spans 8 residues. CDR3: CASNRPRG.

The chain employs TRBV9 and TRBJ1-6, with unresolved D. Germline assignment: CDR1 SGDLS and CDR2 YYNGEE. V was trimmed by 0 bases and J by 9 bases, leaving 7 bases between them. The CDR3 runs to 13 residues. The CDR3 spells CASSVAGSSPLHF. DNA of the CDR3: TGTGCCAGCAGCGTAGCGGGGTCTTCACCCCTCCACTTT.

The genes are TRBV19 and TRBJ2-7; no clear D. Germline CDR1 and CDR2: LNHDA and SQIVND (reference sequence). The ends were cut back, 3 bases at V and 0 bases at J, with 9 bases in the middle. This CDR3 is 14 amino acids long. CDR3 region: CASSIAPYSYEQYF. CDR3 in DNA: TGTGCCAGTAGTATCGCACCCTACTCCTACGAGCAGTACTTC.

This sequence joins TRBV28 and TRBJ2-3; 8 nucleotides align to TRBD1. This CDR3 comprises 13 residues. Germline CDR1 reads MDHEN; CDR2 reads SYDVKM. Trimming took 5 bases from V and 6 from J; bases not matched to a gene: 4. CDR3 residues: CASSSRQGDTQYF. The CDR3 DNA reads as TGTGCCAGCAGTAGCCGACAGGGGGATACGCAGTATTTT.

On this clone itself: One end of the junction does not line up with germline, which may come from a read error. The chain carries TRBV5-5 and TRBJ2-7, with TRBD1 identical over 8 bases. Germline V CDR1 and CDR2: SGHKS, YYEKEE (reference sequence). The CDR3 is 17 residues long. As DNA, the CDR3 is TGTGCCAGCAGCTTTTTCGCCGGGGGACAGGTGGTCTACGAGCAGTGCTTC. It specifies CASSFFAGGQVVYEQCF.

V gene TRBV5-5 combines with J gene TRBJ2-7; possibly TRBD2 for D (5 bases). CDR3 length equals 14 residues. V was cut by 4 bases and J by 1 base, with 12 bases left in between. Germline assignment: CDR1 SGHKS and CDR2 YYEKEE (reference sequence). The CDR3: CASSLTRDSYEQYF. The CDR3 DNA reads TGTGCCAGCAGCCTAACCCGGGATTCCTACGAGCAGTACTTC.

This rearrangement joins TRBV7-7 to TRBJ2-7; 11 bases match TRBD1. Trimming cost V 6 bases and J 5 bases; bases outside gene matches: 3. The CDR3 covers 13 residues. Per germline, CDR1 SSHAT and CDR2 FNYEAQ (reference sequence). CDR3 in DNA: TGTGCCAGCAGTCGGGACAGGGGGAACGAGCAGTACTTC. It specifies CASSRDRGNEQYF.

The chain has TRBV4-1 and TRBJ2-7, with TRBD2 matching over 8 bases. CDR3 length equals 16 residues. Germline lookup yields CDR1 MGHRA and CDR2 YSYEKL. J lost 0 bases, V lost 3 bases, and 7 bases had no gene match. DNA for the CDR3: TGCGCCAGCAGCCACCGGGGGGGGCCGAGCTCCTACGAGCAGTACTTC. Its protein product is CASSHRGGPSSYEQYF.

The rearrangement links TRBV9 to TRBJ1-1; 8 nucleotides line up with TRBD1. V dropped 3 bases and J dropped 5; count of bases not matched to a gene: 9. This CDR3 comprises 15 residues. Germline CDR1 and CDR2: SGDLS and YYNGEE. CDR3 bases: TGTGCCAGCAGCGCACCAACAGGGGGGGTAACTGAAGCTTTCTTT. Protein: CASSAPTGGVTEAFF.

Turning to this clone: Relative to the germline gene, one junction end is altered; a read error may explain this. This chain uses TRBV14 with TRBJ1-6; D might be TRBD1 (5 bases). Germline V CDR1 and CDR2: SGHDN, FVKESK. This CDR3 has 13 amino acids. As DNA, the CDR3 is TGTGCCGGCAGCCAAGTGGGGGGATCACCCCTCCACTTT. This codes for CAGSQVGGSPLHF.

The V call is TRBV7-8, the J call TRBJ1-5; D is perhaps TRBD1 (5 bases). Germline V gives CDR1 SGHVS, CDR2 FQNEAQ. V lost 0 bases and J 7 bases, leaving 13 bases between the germline ends. This CDR3 comprises 15 residues. CDR3 nucleotides: TGTGCCAGCAGCTTAGCGGCAGGGCTCATCCAGCCCCAGCATTTT. Its protein product is CASSLAAGLIQPQHF.

The J gene is TRBJ2-3, the V gene TRBV7-8; 15 positions match TRBD2. V shed 3 bases, J shed 5 bases, and the junction held 6 bases outside the gene matches. CDR3 length: 17 residues. The germline gives CDR1 SGHVS, CDR2 FQNEAQ. The CDR3 nucleotides read TGTGCCAGCAGCTTCCGGACTAGCGGGGGGGCAAGAGATACGCAGTATTTT. Translation gives CASSFRTSGGARDTQYF.

The V and J genes are TRBV6-5 and TRBJ2-7; 8 bases agree with TRBD1. J lost 5 bases, V lost 8 bases, and 11 bases had no gene match. CDR1 is MNHEY, CDR2 SVGAGI, per germline. The CDR3 length is 14 residues. The CDR3 sequence: CASYGQDRVHEQYF. The DNA of the CDR3 is TGTGCCAGCTACGGGCAGGACAGGGTCCACGAGCAGTACTTC.